This T cell receptor beta chain is drawn from a study of OX40 agonist ivuxolimab in advanced cancers. Overall study: A male proportion of approximately 80% was recorded, with mean age around 60 years and range about 23 to 90. Antecedent anti-PD-1, anti-PD-L1 or anti-CTLA-4 therapy was permissible, with approximately 44% having received some. Regarding the study as a whole: Both blood CD4+ and CD8+ T cells showed clonal growth by week 6 at 0.1 to 3.0 mg/kg.

The sample holds a few counts of this clone. Its cognate antigen is unknown. Repertoires were generated with immunoSEQ multiplex PCR, while TCRdb's copy carries only in-frame clones and drops some. The data show 90,000 to 130,000 clones, approximately 90% seen once. This CDR3 has 12 amino acids. Germline CDR1 and CDR2: SQVTM and ANQGSEA. V was trimmed by 4 bases and J by 5 bases, leaving 9 bases between them. The receptor's source is an adult with an advanced solid tumor such as melanoma, head and neck, liver or kidney cancer. Sample: CD4+ or CD8+ T cells sorted from blood, taken in a trial of the OX40 agonist ivuxolimab. J is TRBJ2-1 and V is TRBV29-1; D is undetermined. CDR3 sequence reads: CSVGRMDNEQFF. The CDR3 bases are TGCAGCGTTGGTCGGATGGACAATGAGCAGTTCTTC.